The T cell receptor beta chain under discussion was sequenced for a study of beta chain features in type 1 diabetes. Findings and limits, study-wide: Equally in patients and controls, shorter templates might have been favored by PCR. In all four CD4+ subsets, TCRB CDR3 length was significantly, moderately reduced in type 1 diabetes.

The V end lost 0 bases, the J end lost 4 bases, and 4 bases lay between the germline ends. The CDR3 has 13 amino acids. CDR1 and CDR2 (germline): SGHRS, YFSETQ. This clone appeared a few times. The antigen is unknown. The sequenced template was cDNA made from the entire isolated RNA. Generated by immunoSEQ multiplex PCR, the TCRdb table keeps only in-frame clones and is missing some. This table has under 400,000 clones, over 10% appearing once. One heparinised blood draw averaging approximately 0.11 L was given by each donor. The sequence was obtained from a man aged 18 to 29 in good health. Material for sequencing was naive CD4+ T cells from blood. The V and J genes are TRBV5-1 and TRBJ2-2; D is unresolved. The CDR3 DNA reads TGCGCCAGCAGCTTGGTTCTCACCGGGGAGCTGTTTTTT. It encodes CASSLVLTGELFF.